This T cell receptor beta chain was observed in a study of T cells after yellow fever vaccination (dated by TCRdb to about 2019). Regarding the study in general: The SMART-Seq v4 Ultra Low Input RNA kit was used to prepare libraries from fractions with low cell numbers. Bulk TCR alpha and beta repertoires were sequenced longitudinally to track T-cell clones before and after primary and booster YFV17D yellow fever vaccination. Two healthy male donors, one aged 18 to 29 and one aged 30 to 40 years, made up the cohort. Blood was drawn at multiple timepoints before and after primary and secondary immunization, with bulk PBMC replicates and cell subsets isolated.

The CDR1 and CDR2 encoded by the germline V gene are SGHAT and FQNNGV. The junction shows trimming of 3 bases on V and 9 bases on J, and the gene matches do not reach 5 bases of it. The CDR3 holds 14 amino acids from the cysteine to the phenylalanine. The kept DNA is CDR3 alone, 42 bases in frame from the first base. The label giving this sample's treatment or condition can be read as: live attenuated yellow fever vaccine strain. A standard Ficoll-Paque protocol was used to isolate PBMCs from peripheral blood. Dynabeads CD4 and CD8 positive selection kits were used to isolate the CD4 and CD8 T-cell fractions. RNA was extracted with TriZol from bulk PBMCs, CD4 and CD8 fractions, and dextramer-positive and dextramer-negative fractions. These reads were obtained on an Illumina NovaSeq 6000. TCR cDNA was synthesized by 5'RACE template switching, through which a universal primer site and unique molecular identifiers were introduced. cDNA synthesis was primed from both the TCR alpha and TCR beta constant segments. Library amplification involved two PCR steps, and the second step added sample barcodes and sequencing adapters. Sequencing of libraries was done on Illumina HiSeq 2500 (2x100 bp) or NovaSeq (2x150 bp). The original pipeline was this. MIGEC handled demultiplexing of reads and collapsing into UMI consensus sequences, while MiXCR performed V(D)J alignment. Using edgeR on replicate PBMC samples, clonotypes were called vaccine-responding if FDR was below 0.01 and the log2 fold change was above 5 up to day 15. Each bulk clonotype was labeled CD4 or CD8 based on which sequenced repertoire, CD4 or CD8, contained the clonotype at higher abundance. The public reads were run again by TCRdb, first through fastp at Q25 and then through MiXCR, and only productive beta chains were kept. Rows merge per CDR3 protein into single entries with the most common DNA and genes. The V and J calls and clone size are TCRdb's, not the authors'. This sample gives about 220,000 distinct CDR3 sequences in total; 3% to 3.5% of them show up just once. The ten largest clones take up roughly 3% of the sample.

This clonotype was detected a few times. Its specific antigen is unknown. Per-base quality was not reported, and no clone a single base away is much larger than it. Findings and caveats that apply to the study as a whole: Most clones expanded after primary vaccination (around 96% of CD4 and approximately 90% of CD8) were re-detected after the booster, suggesting that broad memory maintenance occurred. Computational filtering was needed because FACS-sorted repertoires could contain abundant contaminating clonotypes from the bulk population. Because only two donors were included in the study, the extent to which the findings can be generalized is limited. The secondary T-cell response was found to be weaker but faster than the primary response, with a peak reached on day 5 rather than on day 15. A small share of clonotypes was detected in both CD4 and CD8 compartments, with the overlap likely arising from convergent recombination.

The TCR comes from a man aged 18 to 29 who received the YFV17D yellow fever vaccine. Recombination joined TRBV11-2 with TRBJ2-1; TRBD1 lines up with 10 middle nucleotides. Sample: CD4+ T cells sorted from PBMCs, taken 10 days after the yellow fever booster vaccination. The DNA sequence is TGTGCCAGCAGCTTCCGGGACAGGGGTCGTGAGCAGTTCTTC. Its protein product is CASSFRDRGREQFF.